The source of this TCR beta chain is a study of T cells after yellow fever vaccination. Study-level points and caveats: Once the booster was given, most primary-vaccination clones reappeared, at over 95% for CD4 and approximately 88% for CD8.

TCRdb itself ran the 5' RACE reads through MiXCR, one entry per CDR3 protein. The repertoire has some 120,000 distinct CDR3 sequences, approximately 14% of them found once; the top ten carry around 46%. As concerns this clonotype: Its antigen is undetermined.

CDR3 length: 11 residues. Between the trimmed V and J ends, which lost 0 bases and 15 bases, there was a span of 12 bases. Germline V gene lookup returns CDR1 SQVTM and CDR2 ANQGSEA. The source of this sequence is a man aged 18 to 29 who received the YFV17D yellow fever vaccine. The rearrangement uses TRBV29-1 and TRBJ2-1; no clear D gene. This material consisted of CD8+ T cells sorted from PBMCs, taken 5 days after the yellow fever booster vaccination. The CDR3 sequence: CSVEDPRTVFF. In nucleotides, the CDR3 is TGCAGCGTTGAAGATCCCAGGACCGTGTTCTTC.